These T cell receptor beta chains were read from a single sample in a study of human versus mouse CDR3 diversity and MHC coevolution. Profiling relied on immunoSEQ multiplex PCR, and the TCRdb table lists in-frame clones only, not all of them. Of fewer than 100,000 clones in the sample, roughly 95% are singletons; the top ten hold around 1.3%. The sequenced sample consisted of naive CD4+ T cells from blood. The receptors originated from a person aged 30 to 70 in good health. The CDR3 runs from the conserved cysteine through the conserved F or W. The order of the fields is V gene, D gene, J gene, clone size, CDR3 DNA, CDR3 protein. A D gene is named only where the DNA matches it firmly. A row's size may be missing; if present it is once, few, many or a size class.

>TRBV10-3|NA|TRBJ2-2|few
TGTGCCACCATCAACACCGGGGAGCTGTTTTTT
CATINTGELFF
>TRBV30|NA|TRBJ2-7|NA
TGTGCCTGGAGTGGTGCGGGGCCCCCCTACGAGCAGTACTTC
CAWSGAGPPYEQYF
>TRBV7-8|TRBD1|TRBJ1-1|NA
TGTGCCAGCAGCATGGACAGGGGGTTTTATGGTGAAGCTTTCTTT
CASSMDRGFYGEAFF
>TRBV15|NA|TRBJ2-5|NA
TGTGCCACCAGCAGAGACTTGGGCGACAGGCAGTACTTC
CATSRDLGDRQYF
>TRBV6-5|NA|TRBJ1-2|NA
TGTGCCAGCAGGGCACCGGGACTCGTTTATGGCTACACCTTC
CASRAPGLVYGYTF
>TRBV6-5|TRBD1|TRBJ1-4|NA
TGTGCCAGCAGTTCGGGACAGTCAAATGAAAAACTGTTTTTT
CASSSGQSNEKLFF
>TRBV20-1|TRBD1|TRBJ2-3|NA
TGCAGTGCCAACAGGGGCGATACGCAGTATTTT
CSANRGDTQYF
>TRBV7-9|NA|TRBJ1-1|NA
TGTGCCAGCAGCTTCGGTTTAAACACTGAAGCTTTCTTT
CASSFGLNTEAFF
>TRBV7-2|TRBD1|TRBJ1-2|NA
TGTGCCAGCAGAAGCTCAGGGGGCTCCAACTATGGCTACACCTTC
CASRSSGGSNYGYTF
>TRBV7-8|TRBD2|TRBJ2-7|NA
TGTGCCAGCAGCCCCAGCGGGGGGGCACCCTCCTACGAGCAGTACTTC
CASSPSGGAPSYEQYF
>TRBV5-8|NA|TRBJ1-3|NA
TGTGCCAGCAGCTTGAACCCGAGTTTCTCTGGAAACACCATATATTTT
CASSLNPSFSGNTIYF
>TRBV5-4|NA|TRBJ2-5|NA
TGTGCCAGCAGCTTGGACAGCCAAGAGACCCAGTACTTC
CASSLDSQETQYF
>TRBV6-4|NA|TRBJ2-1|NA
TGTGCCAGCAAGGGGGGGCCATACAATGAGCAGTTCTTC
CASKGGPYNEQFF
>TRBV5-1|TRBD1|TRBJ1-2|once
TGCGCCAGCAAGGAGGGGACAGGGTATGACTGGGGCTACACCTTC
CASKEGTGYDWGYTF
>TRBV6-4|TRBD1|TRBJ2-3|NA
TGTGCCAGCAGCAGGGACAGGGTCGCAGATACGCAGTATTTT
CASSRDRVADTQYF
>TRBV7-2|TRBD1|TRBJ1-3|NA
TGTGCCAGCAGCTCAGGGGGGGGAAACACCATATATTTT
CASSSGGGNTIYF
>TRBV6-5|NA|TRBJ2-7|once
TGTGCCAGCAGTTACTCGGCGGCTACCTACGAGCAGTACTTC
CASSYSAATYEQYF
>TRBV9|TRBD1|TRBJ1-5|NA
TGTGCCAGCAGCCGGGACAGGGATGGGCAGCCCCAGCATTTT
CASSRDRDGQPQHF
>TRBV7-2|NA|TRBJ1-1|NA
TGTGCCAGCAGCTCGTCGGTCTCACGGGAAGCTTTCTTT
CASSSSVSREAFF
>TRBV7-9|TRBD1|TRBJ2-7|NA
TGTGCCAGCAGCACTTGGACAGGGAGGTCCTACGAGCAGTACTTC
CASSTWTGRSYEQYF